The rows below give T cell receptor beta chains drawn from one sample of a study of identical twins. Each CDR3 protein gets one entry after TCRdb re-called the 5' RACE reads with MiXCR. The sample yields 1.5 million to 2 million distinct CDR3 sequences, about 31% seen once. The source material was cord blood. The receptors originated from a newborn girl in good health. The CDR3 runs from the conserved cysteine through the conserved F or W. D genes are given only for firm matches. Only part of the rows carry a size: once, few, many, or a class if the clone is expanded.

v_gene	abundance	d_gene	j_gene	CDR3nt	CDR3aa
TRBV3-1	NA	NA	TRBJ1-2	TGTGCCAGCAGCCAAGTCACCCCTCGGCGCTACACCTTC	CASSQVTPRRYTF
TRBV20-1	NA	NA	TRBJ2-1	TGCAGTGCAACAGGGCCAGCCGACAATGAGCAGTTCTTC	CSATGPADNEQFF
TRBV6-6	few	NA	TRBJ1-6	TGTGCCAGCACAGGGAGTAATTCACCCCTCCACTTT	CASTGSNSPLHF
TRBV20-1	once	NA	TRBJ2-7	TGCAGTGCCTCGGACCGTAGCTCCTACGAGCAGTACTTC	CSASDRSSYEQYF
TRBV10-3	NA	TRBD1	TRBJ1-4	TGTGCCATCAGTTCCCAGGGGGCTGAAAAACTGTTTTTT	CAISSQGAEKLFF
TRBV10-3	NA	TRBD1	TRBJ2-1	TGTGCCATCAATGACAGGGGAAGGTCCTACAATGAGCAGTTCTTC	CAINDRGRSYNEQFF
TRBV21-1	NA	NA	TRBJ2-3	TGTGCCAGCAGCAAAAACCGACAGGGCCACACAGATACGCAGTATTTT	CASSKNRQGHTDTQYF
TRBV20-1	many	NA	TRBJ2-7	TGCAGCAGACAGATTTACGAGCAGTACTTC	CSRQIYEQYF
TRBV12-3/TRBV12-4	NA	NA	TRBJ1-5	TGTGCCAGCACCCCCTTTGGCCGGGGGGATCAGCCCCAGCATTTT	CASTPFGRGDQPQHF
TRBV20-1	few	NA	TRBJ2-2	TGCAGTGCTAGAGTTGGGCTCCCTCAGACCGGGGAGCTGTTTTTT	CSARVGLPQTGELFF
TRBV7-9	few	NA	TRBJ1-4	TGTGCCAGCAGCTTAGGGCCGAGTAATGAAAAACTGTTTTTT	CASSLGPSNEKLFF
TRBV2	few	NA	TRBJ2-7	TGTGCCAGTAGGACAGTGCAAGGGGACTACTACGAGCAGTACTTC	CASRTVQGDYYEQYF
TRBV19	NA	NA	TRBJ1-1	TGTGCCAGTAGTATAGATGGGGGTGTGAACACTGAAGCTTTCTTT	CASSIDGGVNTEAFF
TRBV27	NA	TRBD2	TRBJ2-3	TGTGCCAGCAGTTTATCAGCGCGGGAGCGATACCTAAGCACAGATACGCAGTATTTT	CASSLSARERYLSTDTQYF
TRBV7-9	few	NA	TRBJ1-6	TGTGCCAGCTCCCGCCGCGGGGGGAATGATTCACCCCTCCACTTT	CASSRRGGNDSPLHF
TRBV20-1	NA	TRBD2	TRBJ2-3	TGCAGTGCTCAGAAGGCTAGCGGGGGGCCCGATACGCAGTATTTT	CSAQKASGGPDTQYF
TRBV3-1	NA	NA	TRBJ1-1	TGTGCCAGCAGCCAGGGACTACCAGCCACAAACACTGAAGCTTTCTTT	CASSQGLPATNTEAFF
TRBV25-1	NA	TRBD1	TRBJ2-7	TGTGCCAGCCCCGGGACAGGCCCCTACGAGCAGTACTTC	CASPGTGPYEQYF
TRBV20-1	NA	NA	TRBJ2-2	TGCAGTGCTAGTGGTGTTTCAAAGGGGCAGAACACCGGGGAGCTGTTTTTT	CSASGVSKGQNTGELFF
TRBV24-1	few	NA	TRBJ2-3	TGTGCCACTCGTAGCGGAAGCACAGATACGCAGTATTTT	CATRSGSTDTQYF
TRBV27	NA	TRBD2	TRBJ2-7	TGTGCCAGCAGTCCCCTCGGTTTAGTAGCGGGACCCTACGAGCAGTACTTC	CASSPLGLVAGPYEQYF
TRBV20-1	NA	TRBD2	TRBJ2-3	TGCAGTGCCTCGGGACTAGCGGGGGGTCCCGTCTTGGTAGATACGCAGTATTTT	CSASGLAGGPVLVDTQYF
TRBV28	NA	TRBD1	TRBJ1-2	TGTGCCAGCAGTTTAGGATCACAGGGGTGGAATGGCTACACCTTC	CASSLGSQGWNGYTF
TRBV24-1	few	TRBD2	TRBJ2-7	TGTGCCACCAGTGATACGCTTAGCGGGGCCTCCTACGAGCAGTACTTC	CATSDTLSGASYEQYF
TRBV7-9	NA	TRBD2	TRBJ2-7	TGTGCCAGCAGCTTTACACGTAGCGGGTCCAACGAGCAGTACTTC	CASSFTRSGSNEQYF
TRBV28	few	TRBD1	TRBJ2-7	TGTGCCAGCACCTTGCGGACAGGCGAGCAGTACTTC	CASTLRTGEQYF
TRBV10-3	NA	NA	TRBJ1-5	TGTGCCATCAGTGAGTCGTCAAGGGATCGGCCCCAGCATTTT	CAISESSRDRPQHF
TRBV5-1	NA	NA	TRBJ2-2	TGCGCCAGCAGCTTGGCCCTAGAAGCCGGGGAGCTGTTTTTT	CASSLALEAGELFF
TRBV6-5	NA	NA	TRBJ1-4	TGTGCCAGCAGTTACAGGTGTCGTGAAAAACTGTTTTTT	CASSYRCREKLFF
TRBV5-1	NA	TRBD1	TRBJ2-7	TGCGCCAGCACCCCGGGACAGGGGAAAGGGGAGCAGTACTTC	CASTPGQGKGEQYF
TRBV20-1	NA	TRBD2	TRBJ2-5	TGCAGTGCCCCCGTTGAGCGGGACCCCAATGAGCAGTACTTC	CSAPVERDPNEQYF
TRBV4-1	NA	NA	TRBJ2-1	TGCGCCAGCAGCCAAGATTTCAGGGCCTCCTACAATGAGCAGTTCTTC	CASSQDFRASYNEQFF